Given below is one TCR beta chain in context. The data stem from a study of blood T cell repertoires in COVID-19. Study at large: The United States, Italy and Spain supplied acute and convalescent COVID-19 samples. PBMCs, B-cell-depleted T cells, or T cells provided the cDNA or gDNA that made up the material.

CDR1 SGHAT and CDR2 FQNNGV come from the germline V gene. This CDR3 contains 15 residues. The trim removed 4 bases at V and 5 bases at J, leaving 4 bases unmatched. In the authors' workflow: Using reference gene primer amplification, nucleated cell counts were estimated. Clones were sequenced by immunoSEQ multiplex PCR, and TCRdb holds only the in-frame ones, with some missing. V, J and clone size derive from that table, while D and trimming were established from the DNA sequence. Of 100,000 or so clones listed, over 80% are singletons. Sequenced sample: peripheral blood. The gene calls are TRBV11-2 and TRBJ2-3, with 12 bases that match TRBD1. This receptor was identified in a man in his 70s with active or convalescent COVID-19. The CDR3 spells CASSSGQGAKDTQYF. CDR3 DNA: TGTGCCAGCAGCTCGGGACAGGGGGCGAAAGATACGCAGTATTTT.